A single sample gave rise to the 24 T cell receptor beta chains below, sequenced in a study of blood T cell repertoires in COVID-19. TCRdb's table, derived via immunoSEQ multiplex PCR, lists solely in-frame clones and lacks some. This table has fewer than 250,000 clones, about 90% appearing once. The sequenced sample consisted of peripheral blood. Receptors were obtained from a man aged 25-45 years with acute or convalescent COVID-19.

The CDR3: CASSIFTGSYEQYF. The DNA of the CDR3 is TGTGCCAGCAGTATATTCACAGGGTCCTACGAGCAGTACTTC. The chain recombines TRBV6-5 with TRBJ2-7; D perhaps matches TRBD1 (6 bases). Per the germline V gene, CDR1 is MNHEY and CDR2 is SVGAGI. This CDR3 is 14 amino acids long. Trimming took 5 bases from V and 1 from J, leaving 12 bases between them.

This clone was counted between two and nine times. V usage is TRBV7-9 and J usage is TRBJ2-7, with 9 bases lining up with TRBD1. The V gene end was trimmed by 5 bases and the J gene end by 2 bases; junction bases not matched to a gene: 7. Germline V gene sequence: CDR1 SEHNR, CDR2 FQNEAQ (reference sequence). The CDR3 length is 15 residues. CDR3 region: CASSAWTGDPYEQYF. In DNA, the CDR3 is TGTGCCAGCAGCGCCTGGACAGGGGATCCCTACGAGCAGTACTTC. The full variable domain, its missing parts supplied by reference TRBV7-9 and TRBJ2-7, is DTGVSQNPRHKITKRGQNVTFRCDPISEHNRLYWYRQTLGQGPEFLTYFQNEAQLEKSRLLSDRFSAERPKGSFSTLEIQRTEQGDSAMYLCASSAWTGDPYEQYFGPGTRLTVT.

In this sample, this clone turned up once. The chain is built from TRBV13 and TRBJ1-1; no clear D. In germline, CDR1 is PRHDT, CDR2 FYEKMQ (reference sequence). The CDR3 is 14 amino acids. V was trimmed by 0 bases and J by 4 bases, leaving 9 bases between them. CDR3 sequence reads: CASSLGLGGTEAFF. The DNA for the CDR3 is TGTGCCAGCAGCTTAGGCCTTGGCGGCACTGAAGCTTTCTTT.

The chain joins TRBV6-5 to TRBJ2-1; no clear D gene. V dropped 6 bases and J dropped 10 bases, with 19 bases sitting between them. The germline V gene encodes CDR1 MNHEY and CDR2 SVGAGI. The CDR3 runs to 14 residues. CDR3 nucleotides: TGTGCCAGCAGGTCTGCCTATCTGTCAATCGAGCAGTTCTTC. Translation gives CASRSAYLSIEQFF.

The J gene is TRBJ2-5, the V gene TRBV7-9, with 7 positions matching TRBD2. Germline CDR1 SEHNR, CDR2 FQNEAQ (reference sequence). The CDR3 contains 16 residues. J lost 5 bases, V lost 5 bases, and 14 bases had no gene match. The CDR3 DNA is TGTGCCAGCAGCCCGATATGGGGCCCCGGGAGGGAGACCCAGTACTTC. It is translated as CASSPIWGPGRETQYF.

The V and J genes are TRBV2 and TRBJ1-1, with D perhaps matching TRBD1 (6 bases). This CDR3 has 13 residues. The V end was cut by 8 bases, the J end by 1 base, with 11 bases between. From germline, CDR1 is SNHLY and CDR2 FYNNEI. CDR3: CASQYRENTEAFF. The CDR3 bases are TGTGCCAGCCAATACAGGGAGAACACTGAAGCTTTCTTT.

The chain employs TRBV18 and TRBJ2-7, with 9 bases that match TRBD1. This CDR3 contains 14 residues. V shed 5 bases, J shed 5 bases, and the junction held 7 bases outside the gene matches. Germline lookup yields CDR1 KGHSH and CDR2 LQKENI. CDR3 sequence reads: CASSTGQGRDEQYF. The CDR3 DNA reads TGTGCCAGCTCAACGGGACAGGGTCGCGACGAGCAGTACTTC.

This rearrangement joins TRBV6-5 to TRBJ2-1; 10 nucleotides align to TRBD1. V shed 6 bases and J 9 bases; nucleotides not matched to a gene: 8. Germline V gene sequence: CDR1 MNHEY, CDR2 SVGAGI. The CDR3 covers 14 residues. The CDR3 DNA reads TGTGCCAGCAGCCGGACAGGGGGTGGTGCTGAGCAGTTCTTC. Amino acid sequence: CASSRTGGGAEQFF.

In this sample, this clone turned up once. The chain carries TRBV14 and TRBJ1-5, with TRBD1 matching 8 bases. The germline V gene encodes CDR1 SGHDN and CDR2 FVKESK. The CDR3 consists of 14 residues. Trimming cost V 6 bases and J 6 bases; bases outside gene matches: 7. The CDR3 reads CASSPRGQGQPQHF. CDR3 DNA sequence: TGTGCCAGCAGTCCCAGGGGGCAAGGTCAGCCCCAGCATTTT. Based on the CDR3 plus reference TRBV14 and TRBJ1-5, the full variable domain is EAGVTQFPSHSVIEKGQTVTLRCDPISGHDNLYWYRRVMGKEIKFLLHFVKESKQDESGMPNNRFLAERTGGTYSTLKVQPAELEDSGVYFCASSPRGQGQPQHFGDGTRLSIL.

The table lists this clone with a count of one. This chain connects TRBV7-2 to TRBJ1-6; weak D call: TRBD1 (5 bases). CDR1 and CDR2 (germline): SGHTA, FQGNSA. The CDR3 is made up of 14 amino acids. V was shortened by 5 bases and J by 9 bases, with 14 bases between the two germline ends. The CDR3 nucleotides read TGTGCCAGCAGCCAGAGACAGTACGGTTCACCCCTCCACTTT. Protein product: CASSQRQYGSPLHF.

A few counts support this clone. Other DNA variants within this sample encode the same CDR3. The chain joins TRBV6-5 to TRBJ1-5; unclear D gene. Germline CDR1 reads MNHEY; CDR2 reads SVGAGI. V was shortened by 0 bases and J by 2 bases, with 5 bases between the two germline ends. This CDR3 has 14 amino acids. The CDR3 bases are TGTGCCAGCAGTTACTCGAGGGGCAATCAGCCCCAGCATTTT. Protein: CASSYSRGNQPQHF.

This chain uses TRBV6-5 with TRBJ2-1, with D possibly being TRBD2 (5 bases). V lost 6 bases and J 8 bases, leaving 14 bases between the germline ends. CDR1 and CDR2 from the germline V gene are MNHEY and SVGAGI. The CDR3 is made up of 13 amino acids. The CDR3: CASRRVLPDEQFF. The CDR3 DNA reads TGTGCCAGCAGGAGGGTCCTCCCGGATGAGCAGTTCTTC.

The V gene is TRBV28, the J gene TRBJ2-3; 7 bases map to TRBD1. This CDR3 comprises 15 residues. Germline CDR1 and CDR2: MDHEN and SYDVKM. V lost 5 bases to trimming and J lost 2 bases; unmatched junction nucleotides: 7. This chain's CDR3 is CASSPGTAYTDTQYF. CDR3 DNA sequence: TGTGCCAGCAGTCCAGGGACAGCATACACAGATACGCAGTATTTT.

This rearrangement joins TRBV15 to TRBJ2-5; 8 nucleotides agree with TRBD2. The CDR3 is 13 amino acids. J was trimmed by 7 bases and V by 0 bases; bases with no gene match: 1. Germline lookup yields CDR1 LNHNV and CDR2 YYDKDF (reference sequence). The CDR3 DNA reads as TGTGCCACCAGCAGAGATGCGGGGGGGACCCAGTACTTC. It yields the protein CATSRDAGGTQYF.

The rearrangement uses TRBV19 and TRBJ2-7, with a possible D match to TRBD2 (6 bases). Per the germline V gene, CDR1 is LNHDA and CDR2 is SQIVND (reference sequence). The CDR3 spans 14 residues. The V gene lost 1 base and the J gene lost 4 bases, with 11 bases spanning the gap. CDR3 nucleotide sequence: TGTGCCAGTAGTATAGGGAGGGATGGTTACGAGCAGTACTTC. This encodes CASSIGRDGYEQYF.

The CDR3 loop is CASSFPGQSYNEQFF. DNA for the CDR3: TGTGCCAGCAGCTTTCCGGGACAGTCCTACAATGAGCAGTTCTTC. The chain is built from TRBV14 and TRBJ2-1, with TRBD1 matching over 7 bases. The CDR3 totals 15 residues. J gave up 1 base and V 5 bases, and 5 bases lay outside the gene matches. In germline, CDR1 is SGHDN, CDR2 FVKESK.

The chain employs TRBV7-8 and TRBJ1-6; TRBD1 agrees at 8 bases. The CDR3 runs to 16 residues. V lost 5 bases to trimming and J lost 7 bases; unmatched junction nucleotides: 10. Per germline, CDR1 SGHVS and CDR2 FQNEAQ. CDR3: CASSITTGAGNSPLHF. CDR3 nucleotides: TGTGCCAGCAGCATAACGACAGGGGCGGGGAATTCACCCCTCCACTTT.

DNA of the CDR3: TGTGCCAGCAGTGCAAAACTAGCGGGGGGGACAGATACGCAGTATTTT. Translated, it gives CASSAKLAGGTDTQYF. The chain links TRBV7-3 to TRBJ2-3; 13 bases agree with TRBD2. The CDR3 loop spans 16 amino acids. After removal of 6 bases from V and 3 bases from J, the junction contained 6 bases not matched to a gene. Germline-derived CDR1 and CDR2 are SGHTA and FQGTGA. Full variable domain (missing parts from reference TRBV7-3 and TRBJ2-3): GAGVSQTPSNKVTEKGKYVELRCDPISGHTALYWYRQSLGQGPEFLIYFQGTGAADDSGLPNDRFFAVRPEGSVSTLKIQRTERGDSAVYLCASSAKLAGGTDTQYFGPGTRLTVL.

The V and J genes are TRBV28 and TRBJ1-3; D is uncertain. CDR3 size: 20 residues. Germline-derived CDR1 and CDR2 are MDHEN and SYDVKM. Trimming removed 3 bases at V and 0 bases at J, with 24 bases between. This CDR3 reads CASSLSRVGRLISSGNTIYF. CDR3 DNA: TGTGCCAGCAGTTTGAGTCGGGTCGGAAGGTTAATATCCTCTGGAAACACCATATATTTT.

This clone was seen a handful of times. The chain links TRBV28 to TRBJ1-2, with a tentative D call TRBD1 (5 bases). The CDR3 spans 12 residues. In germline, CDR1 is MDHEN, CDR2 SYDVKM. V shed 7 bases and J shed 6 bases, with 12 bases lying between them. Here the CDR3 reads CASTTDIDGYTF. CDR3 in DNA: TGTGCCAGCACCACGGACATAGATGGCTACACCTTC.

CDR3 DNA: TGTGCCAGTAGTATCGTTGGCGGCTCCTACGAGCAGTACTTC. Amino acids: CASSIVGGSYEQYF. This chain uses TRBV19 with TRBJ2-7; D gene uncertain. The V end was cut by 3 bases, the J end by 0 bases, with 9 bases between. CDR3 length: 14 amino acids. Germline values: CDR1 LNHDA, CDR2 SQIVND (reference sequence). The variable domain in full, with the rest retrieved from reference TRBV19 and TRBJ2-7, is DGGITQSPKYLFRKEGQNVTLSCEQNLNHDAMYWYRQDPGQGLRLIYYSQIVNDFQKGDIAEGYSVSREKKESFPLTVTSAQKNPTAFYLCASSIVGGSYEQYFGPGTRLTVT.

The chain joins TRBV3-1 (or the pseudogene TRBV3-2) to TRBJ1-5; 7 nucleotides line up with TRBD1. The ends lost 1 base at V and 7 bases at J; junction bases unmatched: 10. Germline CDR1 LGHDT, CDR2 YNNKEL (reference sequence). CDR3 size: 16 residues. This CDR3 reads CASSQGESTGNQPQHF. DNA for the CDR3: TGTGCCAGCAGCCAAGGGGAATCGACAGGGAACCAGCCCCAGCATTTT.

The DNA of the CDR3 is TGTGCCAGCAGCCTTTACGGGACTGGGGTAGAGGGTGAGCAGTTCTTC. Translated: CASSLYGTGVEGEQFF. This chain connects TRBV4-2 to TRBJ2-1, with D possibly being TRBD2 (6 bases). V lost 4 bases and J lost 9, with 22 bases in between. The CDR3 extends over 16 amino acids. Germline V gene sequence: CDR1 LGHNA, CDR2 YNFKEQ.

The CDR3 protein is CAWSRGDEKLFF. The CDR3 DNA follows: TGTGCCTGGAGTCGGGGAGATGAAAAACTGTTTTTT. The chain employs TRBV30 and TRBJ1-4; no definite D call. Deletions cut 2 bases from V and 6 bases from J, with 7 bases between. CDR3 length: 12 residues. Germline lookup yields CDR1 GTSNPN and CDR2 SVGIG (reference sequence).